This T cell receptor beta chain was documented in a study of blood T cell repertoires in COVID-19. Study information: Samples came from the United States, Italy and Spain, spanning acute and convalescent COVID-19. Sample material is recorded as cDNA or gDNA derived from T cells, B-cell-depleted T cells, or PBMCs.

As handled by the study authors: For nucleated cells, counts were estimated from reference gene primer amplification. Only in-frame clones appear in the TCRdb table, and some are missing; sequencing was by immunoSEQ multiplex PCR. D and trimming were read from the DNA, whereas the V and J calls and clone size are those reported in that table. The repertoire holds 250,000 or so clones, with approximately 80% as singletons. V lost 0 bases, J lost 1 base, and 19 bases lay in between. CDR3 size: 18 residues. CDR1 SGHRS and CDR2 YFSETQ come from the germline V gene. Sequenced sample: peripheral blood. The source is a woman aged 70-85 years with acute or convalescent COVID-19. The chain combines TRBV5-1 with TRBJ1-1, with TRBD1 as a possible D gene (5 bases). The CDR3 is CASSLGLFLRDSNTEAFF. The CDR3 region has the DNA TGCGCCAGCAGCTTGGGTCTTTTCCTCAGGGATTCGAACACTGAAGCTTTCTTT.